These T cell receptor beta chains were read from a single sample in a study of T cells in localized non-small cell lung cancer. Measured with immunoSEQ multiplex PCR; TCRdb has only the in-frame clones, and not every one. The sample yields under 45,000 clones, 83% seen once. This material consisted of PBMCs, taken before any cancer treatment. The receptors stem from a man aged 40 to 75 with stage II lung adenocarcinoma. CDR3s include the opening cysteine and the closing phenylalanine or tryptophan. The D gene is left open where the match is weak. Only some rows state a clone size, as once, few, many or a class for expanded clones.

abundance	v_gene	d_gene	j_gene	CDR3nt	CDR3aa
NA	TRBV11-3	NA	TRBJ2-1	TGTGCCAGCAGCTTAGTCCGGATAAATGAGCAGTTCTTC	CASSLVRINEQFF
NA	TRBV7-2	NA	TRBJ2-6	TGTGCCAGCAGCTTAAGTGGATCTGGGGCCAACGTCCTGACTTTC	CASSLSGSGANVLTF
NA	TRBV2	TRBD2	TRBJ2-7	TGTGCCAGCAGTTTCACTAGCGGGGGCTCCACCTACGAGCAGTACTTC	CASSFTSGGSTYEQYF
few	TRBV10-3	NA	TRBJ2-1	TGTGCCATCAGTGAGAGCAATGAGCAGTTCTTC	CAISESNEQFF
NA	TRBV27	TRBD2	TRBJ2-1	TGTGCCAGCAGTTTAACAGCGGGAGTGAACTCCTACAATGAGCAGTTCTTC	CASSLTAGVNSYNEQFF
NA	TRBV2	TRBD1	TRBJ1-1	TGTGCCAGCAGTTCAACACAGGGGAAAACTGAAGCTTTCTTT	CASSSTQGKTEAFF
NA	TRBV9	NA	TRBJ2-1	TGTGCCAGCAGTTTTCCCCGGGGCTATGAAGGGTCTTACAATGAGCAGTTCTTC	CASSFPRGYEGSYNEQFF
few	TRBV7-9	TRBD1	TRBJ1-1	TGTGCCAGCAGCTTAGGAACAGGGGTGCTGAACACTGAAGCTTTCTTT	CASSLGTGVLNTEAFF
NA	TRBV27	TRBD2	TRBJ2-7	TGTGCCAGCAGTCCTAGCGGGGGACGCTACGAGCAGTACTTC	CASSPSGGRYEQYF
once	TRBV6-5	TRBD1	TRBJ1-3	TGTGCCAGCAGTCCAGACAGGGCTGGAAACACCATATATTTT	CASSPDRAGNTIYF
NA	TRBV7-2	NA	TRBJ2-1	TGTGCCAGCAGTTTTAGCTATAATGAGCAGTTCTTC	CASSFSYNEQFF
NA	TRBV19	NA	TRBJ2-3	TGTGCCAGTAGTAGGCGGACAGATACGCAGTATTTT	CASSRRTDTQYF
NA	TRBV4-2	TRBD1	TRBJ1-2	TGTGCCAGCAGCTCCGAAAGGGACAGCTCCAGATTTAACTATGGCTACACCTTC	CASSSERDSSRFNYGYTF
NA	TRBV11-2	NA	TRBJ2-5	TGTGCCAGCAGCGAACAAGAGACCCAGTACTTC	CASSEQETQYF
NA	TRBV11-2	NA	TRBJ2-1	TGTGCCAGCAGCTCGGCCTCCTACAATGAGCAGTTCTTC	CASSSASYNEQFF
NA	TRBV5-4	NA	TRBJ2-3	TGTGCCAGCAGGATAAAGAACAGGGTTGGAACAGATACGCAGTATTTT	CASRIKNRVGTDTQYF
NA	TRBV7-8	TRBD1	TRBJ1-3	TGTGCCAGCAGCTTAAGTAGAACCCCGGGACAGGGTCCGGACACCATATATTTT	CASSLSRTPGQGPDTIYF
NA	TRBV5-6	NA	TRBJ2-3	TGTGCCAGCACCCGGCTCGGCCCCACAGATACGCAGTATTTT	CASTRLGPTDTQYF
NA	TRBV19	NA	TRBJ2-1	TGTGCCAGTAGTTCGGATCAGGGCTTTAATGAGCAGTTCTTC	CASSSDQGFNEQFF
NA	TRBV7-9	NA	TRBJ1-1	TGTGCCAGCAGCCCCCCAGCCGGGGGGTTGAACACTGAAGCTTTCTTT	CASSPPAGGLNTEAFF
NA	TRBV5-1	NA	TRBJ2-5	TGCGCCAGCAGCTTGGACCAGTGGGAGACCCAGTACTTC	CASSLDQWETQYF
NA	TRBV30	NA	TRBJ2-5	TGTGCCTGGAACGGTGCGGAGACCCAGTACTTC	CAWNGAETQYF
NA	TRBV18	TRBD2	TRBJ2-1	TGTGCCAGCTCACCTGAAGCGGGAGAACGGAATGAGCAGTTCTTC	CASSPEAGERNEQFF
NA	TRBV18	NA	TRBJ2-7	TGTGCCAGCTCACCACCCTTGCATCCTACCTACGAGCAGTACTTC	CASSPPLHPTYEQYF
NA	TRBV30	NA	TRBJ1-4	TGTGCCTGGAGTTGGCAGGACAGAGTAGAAGAAAAACTGTTTTTT	CAWSWQDRVEEKLFF
NA	TRBV27	TRBD2	TRBJ2-7	TGTGCCAGCAGTTTCTCTAGCGGACTCTCGAGCTCCTACGAGCAGTACTTC	CASSFSSGLSSSYEQYF
NA	TRBV10-3	NA	TRBJ1-1	TGTGCCATCAGTTCCTCGGAGTCTGAAGCTTTCTTT	CAISSSESEAFF
NA	TRBV11-2	TRBD1	TRBJ2-7	TGTGCCAGCAGCTCGACAGGGAGATACGAGCAGTACTTC	CASSSTGRYEQYF